These 7 T cell receptor beta chains share one sample of origin, sequenced in a study of blood T cell repertoires in COVID-19. Libraries were prepared by immunoSEQ multiplex PCR; TCRdb keeps only in-frame clonotypes and omits some of them. Of approximately 28,000 clones listed, 65% to 85% are singletons. Source material: peripheral blood. The receptors were gathered from a woman aged 60-75 years with acute or convalescent COVID-19.

This rearrangement joins TRBV18 to TRBJ1-5; TRBD1 matches 7 bases. The CDR3 is 15 residues long. With 3 bases clipped from V and 4 bases from J, the junction kept 6 bases outside the gene matches. Germline V CDR1 and CDR2: KGHSH, LQKENI. The CDR3: CASSPRDSPNQPQHF. As DNA, the CDR3 is TGTGCCAGCTCACCTCGGGACAGCCCTAATCAGCCCCAGCATTTT.

This clone occurred a few times. This rearrangement joins TRBV28 to TRBJ1-2; D is unclear. The CDR3 loop spans 13 amino acids. V was cut by 5 bases and J by 0 bases, with 7 bases left in between. Germline V CDR1 and CDR2: MDHEN, SYDVKM. The CDR3 DNA sequence: TGTGCCAGCAGTACCGGGACTAACTATGGCTACACCTTC. As protein: CASSTGTNYGYTF.

This rearrangement joins TRBV24-1 to TRBJ1-1; possibly TRBD1 for D (6 bases). Germline values: CDR1 KGHDR, CDR2 SFDVKD. This CDR3 spans 14 amino acids. Between the trimmed V and J ends, which lost 2 bases and 8 bases, there was a span of 14 bases. DNA of the CDR3: TGTGCCACCAGTGATTCTCAGGGGAACGACGAAGCTTTCTTT. The encoded protein is CATSDSQGNDEAFF.

The V call is TRBV29-1, the J call TRBJ1-1, with D possibly TRBD1 on 5 matching bases. This CDR3 contains 12 residues. Trimming left V 4 bases short and J 5 bases short, with 11 bases between. CDR1 SQVTM and CDR2 ANQGSEA come from the germline V gene. The CDR3 sequence is CSVVGRGTEAFF. For the CDR3, the DNA is TGCAGCGTTGTGGGGAGGGGAACTGAAGCTTTCTTT.

The chain carries TRBV9 and TRBJ2-1; 9 nucleotides match TRBD1. Trimming at V came to 0 bases and at J to 9 bases, leaving 4 bases not matched to a gene. The germline V gene encodes CDR1 SGDLS and CDR2 YYNGEE. CDR3 length equals 14 residues. The CDR3 DNA reads TGTGCCAGCAGCGTAGTGGGACAGGGAGTTGAGCAGTTCTTC. Its protein product is CASSVVGQGVEQFF. Full variable domain (missing parts from reference TRBV9 and TRBJ2-1): DSGVTQTPKHLITATGQRVTLRCSPRSGDLSVYWYQQSLDQGLQFLIQYYNGEERAKGNILERFSAQQFPDLHSELNLSSLELGDSALYFCASSVVGQGVEQFFGPGTRLTVL.

The chain employs TRBV19 and TRBJ2-1; TRBD1 agrees at 8 bases. Germline V gene sequence: CDR1 LNHDA, CDR2 SQIVND (reference sequence). J lost 8 bases, V lost 7 bases, and 7 bases had no gene match. The CDR3 is 13 residues long. CDR3 sequence reads: CASKEVRGHEQFF. The CDR3, as DNA: TGTGCCAGTAAGGAAGTCAGGGGGCATGAGCAGTTCTTC.

The CDR3: CATSREGTRSYNEQFF. CDR3 DNA sequence: TGTGCCACCAGCAGAGAAGGTACCAGGTCCTACAATGAGCAGTTCTTC. The rearrangement uses TRBV15 and TRBJ2-1, with no clear D. The ends were cut back, 0 bases at V and 1 base at J, with 10 bases in the middle. The CDR3 loop spans 16 amino acids. CDR1 and CDR2 (germline): LNHNV, YYDKDF (reference sequence).